This T cell receptor beta chain emerged from a study of blood T cell repertoires in COVID-19. The table lists this clone with a few counts. The germline gives CDR1 LGHDT, CDR2 YNNKEL (reference sequence). The CDR3 consists of 15 residues. V shed 5 bases, J shed 4 bases, and the junction held 10 bases outside the gene matches. Method: immunoSEQ multiplex PCR; TCRdb's copy keeps in-frame clones and lacks some. The table shows 310,000 or so clones, with around 89% occurring only once. Sequencing was performed on PBMCs or T cells enriched from blood (not recorded which). The chain carries TRBV3-1 (or the pseudogene TRBV3-2) and TRBJ2-7; TRBD2 matches 8 bases. The sequence derives from a woman in her forties who had recovered from COVID-19. CDR3 amino acids: CASSIGTSSVYEQYF. The CDR3 nucleotides are TGTGCCAGCAGCATCGGGACTAGTTCCGTTTACGAGCAGTACTTC.